Following are 9 T cell receptor beta chains from one sample sequenced in a study of T cell responses to AZD1222 COVID-19 vaccine. Profiled with immunoSEQ multiplex PCR; TCRdb holds only in-frame clones, not every one. This sample has roughly 160,000 clones, with about 90% found just once. This specimen was peripheral blood, taken 28 days after the second AZD1222 dose. The receptor source for this set is an adult who received the AZD1222 COVID-19 vaccine.

The chain recombines TRBV6-1 with TRBJ1-2; D call uncertain. CDR1 and CDR2 (germline): MNHNS, SASEGT. There are 17 residues in the CDR3. V was trimmed by 2 bases and J by 8 bases, leaving 24 bases between them. The CDR3 bases are TGTGCCAGCAGTGAACAGAGATACGGAAGCGTTAGTGGGGGCTACACCTTC. Encoded protein: CASSEQRYGSVSGGYTF.

The chain joins TRBV12-3 or TRBV12-4 to TRBJ2-2, with 9 bases lining up with TRBD1. This CDR3 spans 13 amino acids. The junction had 6 bases not matched to a gene; V was cut back by 11 bases and J by 5 bases. The CDR3 region has the DNA TGTGCCGGGAACAGGGGGCAGACCGGGGAGCTGTTTTTT. This gives the protein CAGNRGQTGELFF.

The rearrangement joins TRBV4-3 to TRBJ1-4; D perhaps matches TRBD1 (6 bases). The CDR3 is made up of 17 amino acids. Germline V gene lookup returns CDR1 LGHNA and CDR2 YSLEER. The germline V and J ends were trimmed by 4 bases and 4 bases, with 19 bases remaining between them. CDR3: CASSPTLGGQGNEKLFF. The CDR3 coding sequence is TGCGCCAGCAGCCCTACGTTGGGGGGGCAGGGTAATGAAAAACTGTTTTTT.

The V gene is TRBV2, the J gene TRBJ2-1, with D perhaps TRBD2 (6 bases). In germline, CDR1 is SNHLY, CDR2 FYNNEI. Trimming took 8 bases from V and 6 from J, leaving 8 bases between them. There are 11 residues in the CDR3. The CDR3 DNA sequence: TGTGCCAGCCGGGGAGGCAATGAGCAGTTCTTC. Translation gives CASRGGNEQFF.

The CDR3 loop reads CASSPRDRVSNEQFF. In DNA, the CDR3 is TGTGCCAGCAGCCCCCGGGACAGGGTTTCTAATGAGCAGTTCTTC. This chain uses TRBV5-4 with TRBJ2-1; 9 nucleotides line up with TRBD1. J gave up 7 bases and V 4 bases, and 9 bases lay outside the gene matches. CDR3 length: 15 residues. Germline-derived CDR1 and CDR2 are SGHNT and YYREEE (reference sequence).

V and J are TRBV18 and TRBJ1-1; D may be TRBD1 (6 bases). The CDR3 consists of 15 residues. With 6 bases removed from V and 1 base from J, the gap between germline ends came to 15 bases. Germline V gives CDR1 KGHSH, CDR2 LQKENI. The CDR3 sequence is CASSSDQGQNTEAFF. In DNA, the CDR3 is TGTGCCAGCTCGTCTGATCAGGGGCAGAACACTGAAGCTTTCTTT.

The V gene is TRBV27, the J gene TRBJ2-7; unclear D gene. CDR3 size: 13 residues. Germline lookup yields CDR1 MNHEY and CDR2 SMNVEV (reference sequence). V lost 5 bases, J lost 2 bases, and 10 bases lay in between. The CDR3 loop reads CASSNGPAYEQYF. CDR3 nucleotides: TGTGCCAGCAGTAACGGACCCGCCTACGAGCAGTACTTC.

The CDR3 coding sequence is TGCGCCAGCAGCACTGAAGGGAGGGAGACCCAGTACTTC. This codes for CASSTEGRETQYF. The chain is built from TRBV5-1 and TRBJ2-5; D may be TRBD2 (6 bases). The germline V gene has CDR1 SGHRS and CDR2 YFSETQ. CDR3 size: 13 residues. The ends were cut back, 4 bases at V and 5 bases at J, with 12 bases in the middle.

V gene TRBV5-6 combines with J gene TRBJ2-7; D is possibly TRBD2 (6 bases). The germline gives CDR1 SGHDT, CDR2 YYEEEE. V was clipped by 0 bases and J by 3 bases, with 7 bases between them. This CDR3 has 13 amino acids. The CDR3 DNA sequence: TGTGCCAGCAGCTTGGATAGCGGCTACGAGCAGTACTTC. It is translated as CASSLDSGYEQYF.